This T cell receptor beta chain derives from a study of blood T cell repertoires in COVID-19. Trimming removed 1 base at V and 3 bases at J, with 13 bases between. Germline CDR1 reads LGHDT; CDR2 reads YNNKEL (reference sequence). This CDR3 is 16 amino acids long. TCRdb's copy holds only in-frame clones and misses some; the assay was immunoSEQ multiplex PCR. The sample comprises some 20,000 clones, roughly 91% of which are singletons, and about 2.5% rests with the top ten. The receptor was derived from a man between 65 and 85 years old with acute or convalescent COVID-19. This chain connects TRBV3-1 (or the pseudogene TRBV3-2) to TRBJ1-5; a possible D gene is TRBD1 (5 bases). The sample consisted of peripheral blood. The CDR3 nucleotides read TGTGCCAGCAGCCAAGGCGAACAGGTCTACAATCAGCCCCAGCATTTT. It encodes CASSQGEQVYNQPQHF.